This T cell receptor beta chain came from a study of blood T cell repertoires in COVID-19. Study summary: Both acute and convalescent COVID-19 samples were obtained from the United States, Italy and Spain. PBMCs, B-cell-depleted T cells, or T cells were the source of the cDNA or gDNA that made up the material.

Assay: immunoSEQ multiplex PCR; the TCRdb copy retains only in-frame clones and omits some. Found here are 100,000 to 120,000 clones, approximately 84% of them singletons; the top ten hold about 1.4%. From germline, CDR1 is MNHEY and CDR2 SMNVEV (reference sequence). V was clipped by 3 bases and J by 5 bases, with 10 bases between them. This CDR3 is 13 amino acids long. The sequence was obtained from a man aged 50-59 years with acute or convalescent COVID-19. This chain links TRBV27 with TRBJ1-1; D might be TRBD1 (5 bases). Source material: peripheral blood. CDR3 DNA: TGTGCCAGCAGTTTCACAGGAAGAACTGAAGCTTTCTTT. The encoded protein is CASSFTGRTEAFF.